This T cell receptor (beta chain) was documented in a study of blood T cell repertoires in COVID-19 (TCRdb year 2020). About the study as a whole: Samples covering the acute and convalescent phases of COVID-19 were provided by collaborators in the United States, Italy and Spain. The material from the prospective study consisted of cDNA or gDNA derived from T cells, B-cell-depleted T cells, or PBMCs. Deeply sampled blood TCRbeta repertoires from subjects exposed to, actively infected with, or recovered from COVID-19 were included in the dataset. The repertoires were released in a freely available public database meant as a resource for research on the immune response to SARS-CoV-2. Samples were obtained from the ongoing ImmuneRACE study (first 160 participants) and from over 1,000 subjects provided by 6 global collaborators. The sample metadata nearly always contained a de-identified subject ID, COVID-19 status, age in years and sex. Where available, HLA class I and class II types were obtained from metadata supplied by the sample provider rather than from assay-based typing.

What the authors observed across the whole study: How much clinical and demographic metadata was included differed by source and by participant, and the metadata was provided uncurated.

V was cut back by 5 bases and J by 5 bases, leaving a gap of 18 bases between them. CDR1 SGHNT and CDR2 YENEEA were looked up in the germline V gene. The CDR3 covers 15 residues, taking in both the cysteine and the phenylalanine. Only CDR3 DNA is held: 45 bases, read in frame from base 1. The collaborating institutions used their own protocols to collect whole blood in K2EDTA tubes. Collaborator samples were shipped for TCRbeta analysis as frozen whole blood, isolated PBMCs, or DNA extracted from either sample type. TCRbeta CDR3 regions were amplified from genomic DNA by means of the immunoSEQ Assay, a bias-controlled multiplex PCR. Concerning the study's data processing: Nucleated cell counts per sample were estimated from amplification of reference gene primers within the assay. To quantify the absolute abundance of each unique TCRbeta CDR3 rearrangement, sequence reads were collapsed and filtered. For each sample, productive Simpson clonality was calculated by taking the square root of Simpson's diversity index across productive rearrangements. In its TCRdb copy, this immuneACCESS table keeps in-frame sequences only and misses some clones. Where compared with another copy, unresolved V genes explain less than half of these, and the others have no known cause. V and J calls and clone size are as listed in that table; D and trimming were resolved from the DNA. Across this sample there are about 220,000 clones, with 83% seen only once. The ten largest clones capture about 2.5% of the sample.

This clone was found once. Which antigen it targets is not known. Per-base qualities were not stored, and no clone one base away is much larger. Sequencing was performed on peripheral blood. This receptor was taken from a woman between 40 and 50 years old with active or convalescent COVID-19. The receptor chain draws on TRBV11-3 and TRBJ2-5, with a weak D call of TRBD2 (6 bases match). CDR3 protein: CASSKEGPIQETQYF. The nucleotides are TGTGCCAGCAGCAAGGAGGGCCCTATCCAGGAGACCCAGTACTTC.